This entry lists 31 T cell receptor beta chains sequenced from one sample in a study of blood T cells in healthy people across ages. Primers used in a second PCR of roughly 7 to 12 cycles were a sample-barcoded 5' primer and a J-beta primer mix. TCRdb processed the 5' RACE reads anew with MiXCR; each CDR3 protein has one entry. The sample yields 750,000 or so distinct CDR3 sequences, about 25% seen once. These data were likewise used in another study, on T cells of mothers and their children.

Sequencing input: blood. Receptors originate from a boy younger than 18 in good health.

This clonotype was seen many times. The CDR3 is CASSFRTGSSPLHF. CDR3 bases: TGTGCCAGCAGCTTCCGGACAGGGAGTTCACCCCTCCACTTT. The rearrangement uses TRBV3-1 and TRBJ1-6; the match to TRBD1 covers 8 bases. CDR3 length equals 14 residues. The germline CDR1 and CDR2 sequences are LGHDT and YNNKEL (reference sequence). J was trimmed by 9 bases and V by 5 bases; bases with no gene match: 6. Using reference TRBV3-1 and TRBJ1-6 for the parts outside the CDR3, the full variable domain is DTAVSQTPKYLVTQMGNDKSIKCEQNLGHDTMYWYKQDSKKFLKIMFSYNNKELIINETVPNRFSPKSPDKAHLNLHINSLELGDSAVYFCASSFRTGSSPLHFGNGTRLTVT.

This chain uses TRBV7-9 with TRBJ2-5, with D possibly being TRBD2 (5 bases). CDR1 and CDR2 (germline): SEHNR, FQNEAQ (reference sequence). This CDR3 has 12 residues. V was trimmed by 5 bases and J by 4 bases, leaving 8 bases between them. Written as DNA, the CDR3 is TGTGCCAGCAGCGGGAGTGGAGAGACCCAGTACTTC. Its translation: CASSGSGETQYF.

Only a few counts were recorded for this clonotype. The CDR3: CSAEPGGQGKETQYF. CDR3 DNA: TGCAGTGCGGAACCAGGGGGACAGGGGAAAGAGACCCAGTACTTC. The chain employs TRBV20-1 and TRBJ2-5; 10 bases align to TRBD1. Germline V gene data show CDR1 as DFQATT and CDR2 as SNEGSKA (reference sequence). CDR3 length equals 15 residues. The trim removed 6 bases at V and 3 bases at J, leaving 10 bases unmatched.

This chain links TRBV7-2 with TRBJ1-2; D unclear. The ends were cut back, 2 bases at V and 2 bases at J, with 15 bases in the middle. Germline V gives CDR1 SGHTA, CDR2 FQGNSA. This CDR3 comprises 16 residues. DNA for the CDR3: TGTGCCAGCAGCTTAATCGTAGCGTTAGAAAACTATGGCTACACCTTC. Amino acid sequence: CASSLIVALENYGYTF.

The V call is TRBV15, the J call TRBJ2-5; perhaps TRBD2 as D (6 bases). The J call is doubtful: the DNA matches TRBJ2-1 better. CDR1 and CDR2 from the germline V gene are LNHNV and YYDKDF (reference sequence). The CDR3 is made up of 16 amino acids. The CDR3 region is CATSRDWTGVGNEQFF. CDR3 bases: TGTGCCACCAGCAGAGATTGGACGGGAGTAGGGAATGAGCAGTTCTTC.

This clonotype turned up a few times. The rearrangement joins TRBV11-2 to TRBJ2-5; the match to TRBD2 covers 8 bases. The DNA end is more similar to TRBJ2-7, so the J call may be wrong. This CDR3 has 13 amino acids. Germline lookup yields CDR1 SGHAT and CDR2 FQNNGV. The CDR3 is CATASGGPYEQYF. Written as DNA, the CDR3 is TGTGCCACTGCTTCGGGAGGGCCTTACGAGCAGTACTTC.

This chain connects TRBV18 to TRBJ2-1, with D unresolved. The germline V gene has CDR1 KGHSH and CDR2 LQKENI. V was trimmed by 3 bases and J by 8 bases, leaving 29 bases between them. The CDR3 is made up of 19 amino acids. For the CDR3, the DNA is TGTGCCAGCTCACCTGTCGGCTCTGGTGGCTTGGCGCTGTTCGATGAGCAGTTCTTC. It translates to CASSPVGSGGLALFDEQFF.

This clonotype was detected only a few times. The chain couples TRBV3-1 to TRBJ2-3, with D perhaps TRBD2 (6 bases). This CDR3 spans 17 amino acids. CDR1 is LGHDT, CDR2 YNNKEL, per germline (reference sequence). The germline V and J ends were trimmed by 0 bases and 6 bases, with 19 bases remaining between them. The CDR3 DNA sequence: TGTGCCAGCAGCCAAGATCCTGCTAGCGACCTGACGGATACGCAGTATTTT. Amino acids: CASSQDPASDLTDTQYF.

This rearrangement joins TRBV7-3 to TRBJ2-5, with 10 bases lining up with TRBD2. The end of the DNA is better explained by TRBJ2-1, so the J call may be wrong. This CDR3 region has 17 residues. Germline loops: CDR1 SGHTA, CDR2 FQGTGA. The CDR3 nucleotides are TGTGCCAGCAGCCAGAGGGTCGGAGCGGGAGGGCCGAATGAGCAGTTCTTC. Translation gives CASSQRVGAGGPNEQFF.

This rearrangement joins TRBV7-2 to TRBJ1-6; D perhaps matches TRBD1 (5 bases). V was pared by 1 base and J by 7 bases, with 20 bases between. The CDR3 spans 18 residues. Germline CDR1 SGHTA, CDR2 FQGNSA. CDR3 in amino acids: CASSLGLQDVNSNSPLHF. The CDR3 DNA sequence: TGTGCCAGCAGCTTAGGCTTACAGGACGTTAATTCGAATTCACCCCTCCACTTT.

This rearrangement joins TRBV3-1 to TRBJ1-2; weak D call: TRBD1 (5 bases). This CDR3 has 16 amino acids. V dropped 7 bases and J dropped 7 bases, with 25 bases sitting between them. Per the germline V gene, CDR1 is LGHDT and CDR2 is YNNKEL (reference sequence). The CDR3 nucleotides are TGTGCCAGCACCCCCTTCCGGAGGGACCTAGGCTTTGGCTACACCTTC. Residues: CASTPFRRDLGFGYTF.

The chain is built from TRBV28 and TRBJ2-5; TRBD2 is a possible D gene (6 bases). Trimming took off 5 bases at V and 5 bases at J, with 18 bases between the two ends. The CDR3 runs 15 residues. The germline CDR1 and CDR2 sequences are MDHEN and SYDVKM. CDR3 loop: CASSVSIGGRETQYF. Written as DNA, the CDR3 is TGTGCCAGCAGTGTCTCCATTGGGGGGAGGGAGACCCAGTACTTC.

This clonotype was seen more than once but under ten times. The chain has TRBV29-1 and TRBJ2-5, with 7 bases that match TRBD1. The V gene's germline CDR1 is SQVTM and CDR2 ANQGSEA. This CDR3 contains 13 residues. Trimming removed 6 bases from V and 2 bases from J; junction bases left unmatched: 6. Here the CDR3 reads CSVTDRVQETQYF. The CDR3 DNA is TGCAGCGTCACCGACAGGGTACAAGAGACCCAGTACTTC.

The genes are TRBV18 and TRBJ2-5; 7 nucleotides align to TRBD2. The J call is uncertain, as TRBJ2-7 better fits the DNA end. The germline gives CDR1 KGHSH, CDR2 LQKENI. The CDR3 is 14 amino acids. CDR3 in amino acids: CASSTLGLNSEQYF. CDR3 in DNA: TGTGCCAGCTCAACCCTGGGACTAAATAGCGAGCAGTACTTC.

The chain couples TRBV5-1 to TRBJ2-1, with 11 positions matching TRBD2. V lost 6 bases, J lost 5 bases, and 10 bases stayed unmatched. Germline values: CDR1 SGHRS, CDR2 YFSETQ. The CDR3 contains 16 residues. The CDR3 loop is CASTAGGLAVDNEQFF. The CDR3 nucleotides are TGCGCCAGCACGGCGGGGGGACTAGCGGTTGACAATGAGCAGTTCTTC.

This sequence joins TRBV20-1 and TRBJ2-7; 12 bases map to TRBD2. Unmatched junction bases numbered 8, after V lost 0 bases and J lost 5 bases. Germline V gene data show CDR1 as DFQATT and CDR2 as SNEGSKA (reference sequence). This CDR3 spans 16 amino acids. The CDR3 spells CSARDSAASGGDEQYF. CDR3 nucleotide sequence: TGCAGTGCTAGAGATTCCGCTGCTAGCGGGGGGGACGAGCAGTACTTC.

The gene calls are TRBV28 and TRBJ2-1; the match to TRBD1 covers 10 bases. V lost 8 bases and J lost 1; bases outside the gene matches: 5. Germline V gene lookup returns CDR1 MDHEN and CDR2 SYDVKM. CDR3 size: 15 residues. CDR3 DNA sequence: TGTGCCAGCTTCCCGGGACAGGGGTCCTACAATGAGCAGTTCTTC. Translated, it gives CASFPGQGSYNEQFF. Looking up the rest from reference TRBV28 and TRBJ2-1 gives the full variable domain: DVKVTQSSRYLVKRTGEKVFLECVQDMDHENMFWYRQDPGLGLRLIYFSYDVKMKEKGDIPEGYSVSREKKERFSLILESASTNQTSMYLCASFPGQGSYNEQFFGPGTRLTVL.

A remark on this clonotype: The junction and the germline gene differ at one end; a read error may be behind it. The rearrangement uses TRBV19 and TRBJ1-6; perhaps TRBD1 as D (6 bases). The germline CDR1 and CDR2 sequences are LNHDA and SQIVND (reference sequence). The CDR3 extends over 15 amino acids. The CDR3 loop reads CTSSTEQGRGSPLHF. CDR3 nucleotides: TGTACCAGTAGTACAGAACAGGGACGAGGGTCACCCCTCCACTTT.

The chain employs TRBV7-2 and TRBJ2-1, with TRBD1 as a possible D gene (5 bases). The germline V and J ends were trimmed by 4 bases and 0 bases, with 10 bases remaining between them. Germline assignment: CDR1 SGHTA and CDR2 FQGNSA. The CDR3 sequence is 15 residues long. This CDR3 reads CASSSDIVSYNEQFF. CDR3 DNA: TGTGCCAGCAGCTCGGACATCGTCTCCTACAATGAGCAGTTCTTC.

This sequence joins TRBV9 and TRBJ1-4, with 9 bases fitting TRBD1. The CDR3 runs 17 residues. The V segment lost 3 bases and the J segment 7 bases; nucleotides outside the gene matches: 13. CDR1 and CDR2 from the germline V gene are SGDLS and YYNGEE. CDR3 sequence (DNA): TGTGCCAGCAGCGCAAACAGGGGGCTCGGAGTAGGTGAAAAACTGTTTTTT. Residues: CASSANRGLGVGEKLFF.

The sample holds a few counts of this clonotype. The chain joins TRBV10-3 to TRBJ1-1; tentatively, D is TRBD1 (5 bases). This CDR3 contains 16 residues. Germline CDR1 and CDR2: ENHRY and SYGVKD. Trimming left V 4 bases short and J 1 base short, with 16 bases between. The DNA of the CDR3 is TGTGCCATCAGTGGAATCCAGGGCGACGGGAACACTGAAGCTTTCTTT. Its protein is CAISGIQGDGNTEAFF.

V is TRBV14 and J is TRBJ2-3; D gene ambiguous. Between the trimmed V and J ends, which lost 4 bases and 4 bases, there was a span of 18 bases. The CDR3 sequence is 16 residues long. Germline lookup yields CDR1 SGHDN and CDR2 FVKESK. The CDR3 coding sequence is TGTGCCAGCAGCCCCGCGTCTAGAATCTTCCCAGATACGCAGTATTTT. Protein: CASSPASRIFPDTQYF.

The V gene is TRBV5-1, the J gene TRBJ2-1; D is uncertain. The CDR3 runs to 16 residues. Germline V gene sequence: CDR1 SGHRS, CDR2 YFSETQ. Trimming shortened V by 2 bases and J by 0 bases, and 12 bases separated the two germline ends. CDR3 bases: TGCGCCAGCAGCTTTATGTTAGAAAGCTCCTACAATGAGCAGTTCTTC. Translated: CASSFMLESSYNEQFF.

The chain combines TRBV19 with TRBJ2-2; D not resolved. The length of the CDR3 is 16 residues. Germline assignment: CDR1 LNHDA and CDR2 SQIVND (reference sequence). The germline V and J ends were trimmed by 5 bases and 0 bases, with 13 bases remaining between them. The CDR3 nucleotides read TGTGCCAGTAGTTCTGACACCGAGCCGAACACCGGGGAGCTGTTTTTT. It yields the protein CASSSDTEPNTGELFF.

This rearrangement joins TRBV3-1 to TRBJ2-7; possibly TRBD2 for D (6 bases). Germline-derived CDR1 and CDR2 are LGHDT and YNNKEL (reference sequence). The CDR3 totals 14 residues. V lost 4 bases to trimming and J lost 5 bases, with 15 bases between them. CDR3 in DNA: TGTGCCAGCAGCCCCCGCCGGGACTCACACGAGCAGTACTTC. This gives the protein CASSPRRDSHEQYF.

This clonotype was seen a few times. This chain joins TRBV5-1 and TRBJ2-5; 9 nucleotides line up with TRBD1. Near its end, the DNA agrees better with TRBJ2-7, so the J call may be wrong. Germline lookup yields CDR1 SGHRS and CDR2 YFSETQ. The CDR3 totals 16 residues. The chain's CDR3 is CASSLHRDRVSGEQYF. The DNA for the CDR3 is TGCGCCAGCAGCTTACACCGGGACAGGGTGTCCGGCGAGCAGTACTTC.

This clonotype was seen only a few times. This chain links TRBV10-3 with TRBJ2-7, with D possibly matching TRBD2 (6 bases). Trimming took off 10 bases at V and 4 bases at J, with 20 bases between the two ends. The germline V gene has CDR1 ENHRY and CDR2 SYGVKD. CDR3 length equals 14 residues. The CDR3 DNA reads as TGTGCCAGCGGAGGGGAACTCTCACAATACGAGCAGTACTTC. As protein: CASGGELSQYEQYF.

The chain carries TRBV25-1 and TRBJ1-3; D is ambiguous. With 2 bases removed from V and 0 bases from J, the gap between germline ends came to 5 bases. CDR3 length: 14 residues. Germline V gene sequence: CDR1 MGHDK, CDR2 SYGVNS. The CDR3 DNA sequence: TGTGCCAGCAGTGAACAGAGCTCTGGAAACACCATATATTTT. The encoded protein is CASSEQSSGNTIYF.

This clonotype was recorded a few times. J is TRBJ2-1 and V is TRBV7-9; the D is unclear. CDR1 SEHNR and CDR2 FQNEAQ come from the germline V gene (reference sequence). V lost 3 bases and J 15 bases, leaving 15 bases between the germline ends. The CDR3 runs to 12 residues. The CDR3 DNA sequence: TGTGCCAGCAGCTTCCTCGGGTCTGATTCGTTCTTC. Translated: CASSFLGSDSFF.

This clonotype was seen more than once but under ten times. J is TRBJ2-1 and V is TRBV9; 8 bases are a match to TRBD2. CDR3 length: 14 residues. V gave up 4 bases and J gave up 6 bases; unmatched junction bases: 6. The V gene's germline CDR1 is SGDLS and CDR2 YYNGEE. The CDR3 loop is CASSLGTRGNEQFF. For the CDR3, the DNA is TGTGCCAGCAGCTTAGGGACTAGGGGCAATGAGCAGTTCTTC.

V gene TRBV6-1 combines with J gene TRBJ1-3, with TRBD1 as a possible D gene (5 bases). Germline V lookup: CDR1 MNHNS, CDR2 SASEGT. V was clipped by 7 bases and J by 0 bases, with 13 bases between them. This CDR3 contains 15 residues. In nucleotides, the CDR3 is TGTGCCAGCACCTTCGGACAAACCTCTGGAAACACCATATATTTT. Protein sequence: CASTFGQTSGNTIYF.